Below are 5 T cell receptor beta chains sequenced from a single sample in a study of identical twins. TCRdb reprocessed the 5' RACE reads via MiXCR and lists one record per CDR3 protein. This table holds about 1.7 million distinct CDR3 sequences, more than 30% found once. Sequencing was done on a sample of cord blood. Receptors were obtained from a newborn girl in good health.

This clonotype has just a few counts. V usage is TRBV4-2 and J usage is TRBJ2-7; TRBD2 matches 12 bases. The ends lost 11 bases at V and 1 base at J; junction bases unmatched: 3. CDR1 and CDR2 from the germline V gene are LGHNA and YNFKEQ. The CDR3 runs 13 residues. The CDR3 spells CAGTSGGSYEQYF. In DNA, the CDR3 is TGTGCCGGCACTAGCGGGGGGTCCTACGAGCAGTACTTC.

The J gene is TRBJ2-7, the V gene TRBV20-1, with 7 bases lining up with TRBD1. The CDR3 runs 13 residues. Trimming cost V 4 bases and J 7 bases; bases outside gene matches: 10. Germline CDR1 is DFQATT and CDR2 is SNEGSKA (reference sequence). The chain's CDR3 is CSATRDSPNEQYF. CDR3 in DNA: TGCAGTGCTACCCGGGACAGCCCCAATGAGCAGTACTTC.

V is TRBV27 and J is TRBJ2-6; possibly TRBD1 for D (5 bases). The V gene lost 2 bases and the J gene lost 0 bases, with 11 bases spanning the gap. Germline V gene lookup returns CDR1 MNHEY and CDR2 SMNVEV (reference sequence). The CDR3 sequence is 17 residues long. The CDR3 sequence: CASSLMGQISGANVLTF. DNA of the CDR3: TGTGCCAGCAGTTTAATGGGGCAGATCTCTGGGGCCAACGTCCTGACTTTC.

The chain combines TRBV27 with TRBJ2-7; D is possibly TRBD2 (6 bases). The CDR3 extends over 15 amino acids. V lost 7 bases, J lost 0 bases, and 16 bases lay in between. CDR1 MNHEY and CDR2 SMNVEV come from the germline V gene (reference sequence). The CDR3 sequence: CASTPGAGPSYEQYF. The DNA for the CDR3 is TGTGCCAGCACACCGGGAGCGGGTCCCTCCTACGAGCAGTACTTC.

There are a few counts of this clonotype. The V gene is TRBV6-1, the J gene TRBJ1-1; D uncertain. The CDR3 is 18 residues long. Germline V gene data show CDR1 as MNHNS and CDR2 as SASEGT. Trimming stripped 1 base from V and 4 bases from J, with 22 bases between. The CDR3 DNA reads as TGTGCCAGCAGTGAAGGTCTTTGGGCAAAAGGGAGGAGCACTGAAGCTTTCTTT. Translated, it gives CASSEGLWAKGRSTEAFF.